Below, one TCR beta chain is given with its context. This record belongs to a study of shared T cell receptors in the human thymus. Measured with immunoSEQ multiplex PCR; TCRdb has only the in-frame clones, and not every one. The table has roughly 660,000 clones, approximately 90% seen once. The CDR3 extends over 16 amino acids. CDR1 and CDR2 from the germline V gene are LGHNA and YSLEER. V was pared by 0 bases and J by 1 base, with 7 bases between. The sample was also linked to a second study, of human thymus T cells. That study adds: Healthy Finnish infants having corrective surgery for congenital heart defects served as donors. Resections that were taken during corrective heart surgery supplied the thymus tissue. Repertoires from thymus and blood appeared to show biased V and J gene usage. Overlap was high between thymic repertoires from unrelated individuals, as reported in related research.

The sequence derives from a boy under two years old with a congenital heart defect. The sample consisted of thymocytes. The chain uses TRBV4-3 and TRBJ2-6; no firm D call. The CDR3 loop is CASSQDRSSGANVLTF. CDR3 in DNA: TGCGCCAGCAGCCAAGATCGGAGTTCTGGGGCCAACGTCCTGACTTTC.